A single sample gave rise to the 2 T cell receptor beta chains below, sequenced in a study of OX40 agonist ivuxolimab in advanced cancers. The protocol was immunoSEQ multiplex PCR, while the TCRdb copy is restricted to in-frame clones and leaves out a portion. Of 90,000 to 120,000 clones listed, less than 95% are singletons. Specimen: CD4+ or CD8+ T cells sorted from blood, collected in a trial of the OX40 agonist ivuxolimab. These receptor sequences come from an adult with an advanced solid tumor such as melanoma, head and neck, liver or kidney cancer.

The chain joins TRBV7-2 to TRBJ1-3; TRBD1 is a possible D gene (5 bases). The V end was cut by 0 bases, the J end by 3 bases, with 21 bases between. CDR1 is SGHTA, CDR2 FQGNSA, per germline. This CDR3 has 19 residues. Here the CDR3 reads CASSLASGFFRVHGNTIYF. The CDR3 coding sequence is TGTGCCAGCAGCTTAGCCTCAGGGTTCTTTAGGGTACATGGAAACACCATATATTTT.

On this clone itself: This sample includes further DNA sequences coding for the same CDR3. This chain uses TRBV28 with TRBJ2-3; D remains unclear. Trimming stripped 5 bases from V and 2 bases from J, with 5 bases between. Germline-derived CDR1 and CDR2 are MDHEN and SYDVKM. This CDR3 contains 12 residues. The CDR3 is CASSLLTDTQYF. The CDR3 region has the DNA TGTGCCAGCAGTCTACTCACAGATACGCAGTATTTT.